A selection of T cell receptor beta chains follows, all from one sample in a study of T-cell memory formation after mild COVID-19. TCRdb analysed the 5' RACE reads with MiXCR anew, one entry per CDR3 protein. Here the sample spans about 240,000 distinct CDR3 sequences, approximately 9% being singletons. The source material was PBMCs or a T cell subset sorted from them (not recorded which). These receptors all stem from a man between 18 and 35 years old who had mild COVID-19 (a few samples of this study predate the infection). Cell type and time point are not known. CDR3s include the opening cysteine and the closing phenylalanine or tryptophan. Fields, in order: D gene, clone size, J gene, V gene, CDR3 DNA, CDR3 protein. D genes are given only for firm matches. Size tells how often a clone was seen (once, few, many) or the class of an expanded clone, and some rows leave it out.

.,.,TRBJ2-2,TRBV6-2/TRBV6-3,TGTGCCAGCAAAAAGGGGACGGCCTTCACCGGGGAGCTGTTTTTT,CASKKGTAFTGELFF
.,.,TRBJ2-1,TRBV20-1,TGCAGTGCTCGAGACCCGACAGCTCCCTACAATGAGCAGTTCTTC,CSARDPTAPYNEQFF
.,few,TRBJ1-1,TRBV28,TGTGCCATTGAGTCAACTTTGAACACTGAAGCTTTCTTT,CAIESTLNTEAFF
TRBD1,.,TRBJ1-3,TRBV20-1,TGCAGTGCTGGACAGGGGGCTTATGGAAACACCATATATTTT,CSAGQGAYGNTIYF
.,.,TRBJ2-1,TRBV5-1,TGCGCCAGCAGCTTGAGGGGAAGCAATGAGCAGTTCTTC,CASSLRGSNEQFF
TRBD1,few,TRBJ1-6,TRBV11-2,TGTGCCAGCAGCTTCGGACAGGTGGGGAATTCACCCCTCCACTTT,CASSFGQVGNSPLHF
TRBD1,.,TRBJ1-5,TRBV4-1,TGCGCCAGCAGCCCCCGGCCAGTGGACAGGGCCATCAATCAGCCCCAGCATTTT,CASSPRPVDRAINQPQHF
.,.,TRBJ2-1,TRBV20-1,TGCAGTGCTAGCTCGGCGGGCGGTGGATCCTACAATGAGCAGTTCTTC,CSASSAGGGSYNEQFF
.,many,TRBJ1-1,TRBV20-1,TGCAGTGCTAGACAGAGAAGAGAAGCTTTCTTT,CSARQRREAFF
TRBD2,few,TRBJ2-3,TRBV28,TGTGCCAGCAACCTCGGGGGGGCGAGAGGAAGCACAGATACGCAGTATTTT,CASNLGGARGSTDTQYF
.,few,TRBJ1-2,TRBV11-2,TGTGCCAGCAGCCGAGGACGGTCCTATGGCTACACCTTC,CASSRGRSYGYTF
.,.,TRBJ1-1,TRBV12-3/TRBV12-4,TGTGCCAGCAGTTTCTCTGGGATCCGGGTCACTGAAGCTTTCTTT,CASSFSGIRVTEAFF
TRBD2,many,TRBJ2-4,TRBV11-2,TGTGCCAGCAGCTTAGCGGGGGGATCGAACATTCAGTACTTC,CASSLAGGSNIQYF
TRBD1,.,TRBJ1-5,TRBV4-1,TGCGCCAGCAGCCAAGATGGGGGGACAGGGGGCCTTAGCAATCAGCCCCAGCATTTT,CASSQDGGTGGLSNQPQHF
.,.,TRBJ1-1,TRBV29-1,TGCAGCGTTAAGGGGGACGCTGAAGCTTTCTTT,CSVKGDAEAFF
.,.,TRBJ1-6,TRBV7-2,TGTGCCAGCAGCTCGACGGGACAAAGCCGTCTCCACTTT,CASSSTGQSRLHF
.,few,TRBJ2-2,TRBV29-1,TGCAGCGTTGTAGAACAGCTCAACACCGGGGAGCTGTTTTTT,CSVVEQLNTGELFF
TRBD2,many,TRBJ2-7,TRBV7-8,TGTGCCAGCAGCAGTAGCGGGGGGCTCTACGAGCAGTACTTC,CASSSSGGLYEQYF
.,many,TRBJ2-7,TRBV6-5,TGTGCCAGCAGTGCAATTACAGGGAGAGGGGAGCAGTACTTC,CASSAITGRGEQYF
.,few,TRBJ1-5,TRBV18,TGTGCCAGCGGAGAAGGAGGGTTTCAGCCCCAGCATTTT,CASGEGGFQPQHF